This T cell receptor beta chain was sequenced during a study of shared clonotypes between healthy human individuals. As for the study in general: Each donor had three CD4 naive, three CD4 memory, two CD8 naive and one CD8 memory plate. Findings of the study overall: Tissues were not sampled, only blood, and their repertoires likely differ. Naive subsets typically showed greater estimated richness than memory subsets.

Germline V gene lookup returns CDR1 MNHEY and CDR2 SMNVEV (reference sequence). V was cut by 2 bases and J by 7 bases, with 11 bases left in between. The CDR3 is 14 amino acids. Details on this clone: The antigen is unknown.

The method was immunoSEQ multiplex PCR; TCRdb's version includes in-frame clones alone and lacks a portion of them. The table records under 300,000 clones, approximately 65% of them present only once. Negatively enriched CD4+ T cells were divided by CD45RA into naive and memory. The chain uses TRBV27 and TRBJ1-4; possibly TRBD1 for D (6 bases). Sample: memory CD4+ T cells sorted from blood. Subset of the sample: CD45RA-negative fraction. The TCR was taken from a young man in good health. CDR3 DNA: TGTGCCAGCAGTTTAGCCGGACAGAGTGAAAAACTGTTTTTT. Its translation is CASSLAGQSEKLFF.